One sample yielded the 14 T cell receptor beta chains listed below, sequenced in a study of prognosis after radiotherapy for stage I lung cancer. The genomic DNA TCR beta CDR3 region underwent two rounds of multiplex PCR. The first round of PCR was done with primers that matched each TRBV and TRBJ gene. TCRdb itself ran the multiplex PCR reads through MiXCR, one entry per CDR3 protein. The profile shows around 28,000 distinct CDR3 sequences, around 48% of them singletons. The source material was PBMCs, sampled before or after stereotactic body radiation therapy (not recorded which). These TCRs come from a donor over 45 with non-small cell lung cancer.

Worth noting for this clonotype: One end of the junction is discordant with germline, which a read error may explain. The V and J genes are TRBV24-1 and TRBJ1-5; weak D call: TRBD1 (5 bases). Germline CDR1 and CDR2: KGHDR and SFDVKD. The CDR3 extends over 17 amino acids. CDR3 amino acids: CATSDHGAGRGNQPQHF. Written as DNA, the CDR3 is TGTGCCACCAGTGACCATGGGGCAGGAAGGGGCAATCAGCCCCAACATTTT.

This clonotype was recorded at least ten times. V usage is TRBV24-1 and J usage is TRBJ2-5, with a tentative D call TRBD2 (7 bases). Trimming left V 4 bases short and J 5 bases short, with 16 bases between. Looked up from germline, CDR1 is KGHDR and CDR2 is SFDVKD. The CDR3 spans 15 residues. The CDR3 bases are TGTGCCACCAGTGACGCCAGGGGTAGCGGGGAGACCCAGTACTTC. It codes for CATSDARGSGETQYF.

This clonotype has ten or more counts. This chain joins TRBV30 and TRBJ2-5; TRBD1 is a possible D gene (5 bases). V was cut by 3 bases and J by 3 bases, with 5 bases left in between. The germline gives CDR1 GTSNPN, CDR2 SVGIG (reference sequence). The length of the CDR3 is 11 residues. CDR3 in amino acids: CAWRGEETQYF. CDR3 bases: TGTGCCTGGAGAGGGGAAGAGACCCAGTACTTC.

The chain employs TRBV11-2 and TRBJ2-7; D is uncertain. This CDR3 contains 17 residues. Germline-derived CDR1 and CDR2 are SGHAT and FQNNGV. The V gene lost 3 bases and the J gene lost 4 bases, with 22 bases spanning the gap. CDR3 sequence reads: CASSFMVAVLLLYEQYF. The CDR3 coding sequence is TGTGCCAGCAGCTTCATGGTTGCCGTTCTACTTCTTTACGAGCAGTACTTC.

Concerning this clonotype: A far bigger clonotype differs at one base, so this is likely a read error. This chain joins TRBV7-8 and TRBJ2-3; D remains ambiguous. The germline gives CDR1 SGHVS, CDR2 FQNEAQ. V was shortened by 3 bases and J by 1 base, with 20 bases between the two germline ends. The CDR3 runs to 18 residues. CDR3 coding DNA: TGTGCCAGCAGCTTGTGTCGGGCTAGTCGAGTCGGCACAGATACGCAGTATTTT. Translating gives CASSLCRASRVGTDTQYF.

A word on this clonotype: A far larger clone lies a single base away; this is likely a read error. The chain is built from TRBV6-1 and TRBJ2-7, with 8 positions matching TRBD2. The germline V gene has CDR1 MNHNS and CDR2 SASEGT. Trimming cost V 4 bases and J 0 bases; bases outside gene matches: 14. CDR3 length: 18 residues. Here the CDR3 DNA reads TGTGCCAGCAGTGCCAATTCCCTCCGAGGGACTAGCTCCTACGAGCAGTACTTC. It is translated as CASSANSLRGTSSYEQYF.

CDR3 DNA sequence: TGTGCCAGCTCAATCCTTGGGGGGCTTGAGCAGTACTTC. Protein sequence: CASSILGGLEQYF. This chain connects TRBV18 to TRBJ2-7; D may correspond to TRBD1 or TRBD2 (6 bases each). V dropped 5 bases and J dropped 7 bases, with 15 bases sitting between them. This CDR3 contains 13 residues. The germline V gene has CDR1 KGHSH and CDR2 LQKENI.

The sample holds many counts of this clonotype. This chain joins TRBV7-2 and TRBJ2-5, with 8 nucleotides matching TRBD2. Germline V gene lookup returns CDR1 SGHTA and CDR2 FQGNSA. CDR3 size: 16 residues. Trimming at V came to 4 bases and at J to 5 bases, leaving 12 bases not matched to a gene. CDR3 loop: CASSSASTGGRETQYF. CDR3 nucleotide sequence: TGTGCCAGCAGCTCCGCCTCCACGGGAGGGAGGGAGACCCAGTACTTC.

This clonotype was counted at least ten times. The chain carries TRBV12-3 or TRBV12-4 and TRBJ1-5; D gene ambiguous. The CDR3 spans 13 residues. Between the trimmed V and J ends, which lost 3 bases and 4 bases, there was a span of 7 bases. The CDR3: CASSLRENQPQHF. CDR3 in DNA: TGTGCCAGCAGTTTGAGGGAGAATCAGCCCCAGCATTTT.

This chain joins TRBV20-1 and TRBJ2-7, with D hard to call. Trimming left V 2 bases short and J 3 bases short, with 14 bases between. The CDR3 is made up of 14 amino acids. CDR1 and CDR2 from the germline V gene are DFQATT and SNEGSKA (reference sequence). This chain's CDR3 is CSARINWWDYEQYF. CDR3 in DNA: TGCAGTGCTAGAATAAACTGGTGGGACTACGAGCAGTACTTC.

The chain links TRBV7-9 to TRBJ2-7, with 7 bases fitting TRBD2. The CDR3 spans 13 residues. CDR1 is SEHNR and CDR2 is FQNEAQ in the germline V gene (reference sequence). Unmatched junction bases numbered 5, after V lost 5 bases and J lost 4 bases. The DNA for the CDR3 is TGTGCCAGCAGCCCGGGACTACCATACGAGCAGTACTTC. Translated: CASSPGLPYEQYF.

This clonotype was detected many times. The chain joins TRBV4-1 to TRBJ2-3; TRBD2 aligns across 8 bases. Looked up from germline, CDR1 is MGHRA and CDR2 is YSYEKL. This CDR3 spans 16 amino acids. V trimming: 0 bases; J trimming: 2 bases; junction bases outside the gene matches: 4. CDR3 bases: TGCGCCAGCAGCCAAGATAGCGGGATCTCCACAGATACGCAGTATTTT. Translation: CASSQDSGISTDTQYF.

In the case of this clonotype: A junction boundary mismatches the germline segment, possibly from a read error. The V gene is TRBV11-3, the J gene TRBJ2-2, with D possibly TRBD2 on 5 matching bases. The germline V gene has CDR1 SGHNT and CDR2 YENEEA. The CDR3 is 14 amino acids. The CDR3 bases are TGTACCAGCAGCTTAGGAGGAAACACTGGGGATCTGTTTTTT. This gives the protein CTSSLGGNTGDLFF.

This clonotype came up many times. The CDR3 DNA sequence: TGTGCCAGTAGTATAAATCGGGAGCCCTACAATGAGCAGTTCTTC. Amino acids: CASSINREPYNEQFF. The chain is built from TRBV19 and TRBJ2-1; D might be TRBD2 (6 bases). Trimming left V 2 bases short and J 2 bases short, with 10 bases between. Germline V CDR1 and CDR2: LNHDA, SQIVND (reference sequence). The CDR3 extends over 15 amino acids. Supplemented by reference TRBV19 and TRBJ2-1, the full variable domain reads DGGITQSPKYLFRKEGQNVTLSCEQNLNHDAMYWYRQDPGQGLRLIYYSQIVNDFQKGDIAEGYSVSREKKESFPLTVTSAQKNPTAFYLCASSINREPYNEQFFGPGTRLTVL.